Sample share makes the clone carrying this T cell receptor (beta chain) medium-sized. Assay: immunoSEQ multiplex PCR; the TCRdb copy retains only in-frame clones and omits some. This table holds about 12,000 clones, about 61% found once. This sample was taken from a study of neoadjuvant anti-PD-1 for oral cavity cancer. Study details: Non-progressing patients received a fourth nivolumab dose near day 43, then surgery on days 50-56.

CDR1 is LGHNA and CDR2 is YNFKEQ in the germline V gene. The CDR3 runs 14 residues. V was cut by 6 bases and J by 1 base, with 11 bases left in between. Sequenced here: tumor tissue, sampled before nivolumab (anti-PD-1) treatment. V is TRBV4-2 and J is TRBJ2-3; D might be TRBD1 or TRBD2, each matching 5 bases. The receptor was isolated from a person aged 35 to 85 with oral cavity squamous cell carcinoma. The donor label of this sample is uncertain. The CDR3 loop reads CASRGTKGTDTQYF. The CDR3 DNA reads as TGTGCCAGCAGGGGGACGAAGGGCACAGATACGCAGTATTTT.